The 7 T cell receptor beta chains in this list originate from one sample, sequenced in a study of blood T cell repertoires in COVID-19 (TCRdb year 2020). Libraries were made using the immunoSEQ multiplex PCR assay. TCRdb re-hosts the immuneACCESS table, in-frame sequences only. Its copies lack some clones; in the studies checked, an unresolved V gene accounts for under half of them, and the cause for the rest is not known. The sample records fewer than 200,000 clones, about 83% of which are singletons. Just under 0.9% of the sample is taken by the ten largest. What was sequenced was peripheral blood. The receptors originated from a woman between 18 and 30 years old who had recovered from COVID-19.

CDR3 bases: TGCGCCAGCAGCTTTCTGACTAGCGGGGAAGAGACCCAGTACTTC. This encodes CASSFLTSGEETQYF. This chain links TRBV5-1 with TRBJ2-5; 11 bases align to TRBD2. V lost 2 bases, J lost 3 bases, and 3 bases stayed unmatched. Germline assignment: CDR1 SGHRS and CDR2 YFSETQ. This CDR3 is 15 amino acids long.

The DNA for the CDR3 is TGCAGCGTTGACACGGGGTCGGCGAAACTGTTTTTT. Translated, it gives CSVDTGSAKLFF. V usage is TRBV29-1 and J usage is TRBJ1-4; D not resolved. V dropped 3 bases and J dropped 11 bases, with 13 bases sitting between them. The length of the CDR3 is 12 residues. Germline V gene data show CDR1 as SQVTM and CDR2 as ANQGSEA.

This chain connects TRBV6-5 to TRBJ2-5, with D possibly matching TRBD1 (7 bases). This CDR3 is built from 15 residues. Trimming stripped 3 bases from V and 6 bases from J, with 17 bases between. The V gene's germline CDR1 is MNHEY and CDR2 SVGAGI. The CDR3 protein is CASSYSDRAGKTQYF. Written as DNA, the CDR3 is TGTGCCAGCAGTTATTCCGACAGGGCGGGGAAGACCCAGTACTTC.

This clone was recorded once. This chain uses TRBV9 with TRBJ2-3; D is possibly TRBD1 (5 bases). The CDR3 is 13 amino acids. The germline V gene encodes CDR1 SGDLS and CDR2 YYNGEE. Trimming stripped 3 bases from V and 3 bases from J, with 8 bases between. The CDR3 DNA is TGTGCCAGCAGCGCACAGGTGACAGATACGCAGTATTTT. It specifies CASSAQVTDTQYF.

The rearrangement uses TRBV13 and TRBJ1-1; 10 positions match TRBD1. Trimming at V came to 5 bases and at J to 10 bases, leaving 7 bases not matched to a gene. The CDR3 covers 13 residues. Germline loops: CDR1 PRHDT, CDR2 FYEKMQ (reference sequence). The DNA of the CDR3 is TGTGCCAGCAGCCCCCCTGGGGACAGGGGAGCTTTCTTT. Translating gives CASSPPGDRGAFF.

J is TRBJ2-7 and V is TRBV28; D is perhaps TRBD2 (5 bases). Germline loops: CDR1 MDHEN, CDR2 SYDVKM. This CDR3 is built from 16 residues. V lost 5 bases to trimming and J lost 6 bases, with 23 bases between them. For the CDR3, the DNA is TGTGCCAGCAGTGAAACCAGCTCCACTAGGTCGGTCGAGCAGTACGTC. This sequence encodes CASSETSSTRSVEQYV.

The genes are TRBV19 and TRBJ1-6; D might be TRBD1 (6 bases). Germline values: CDR1 LNHDA, CDR2 SQIVND (reference sequence). V lost 3 bases to trimming and J lost 8 bases, with 14 bases between them. The CDR3 sequence is 15 residues long. DNA for the CDR3: TGTGCCAGTAGTATTCCCGCAGGGGAGCATTCACCCCTCCACTTT. This translates into CASSIPAGEHSPLHF.